This passage covers 11 T cell receptor beta chains from one sample sequenced in a study of PD-1 blockade in classical Hodgkin lymphoma. Generated by immunoSEQ multiplex PCR, the TCRdb table keeps only in-frame clones and is missing some. The repertoire has tens of thousands of clones, about 90% of them found once; the top ten carry under 13%. Specified time point: cycle 4 day 1 (C4D1), after five to seven weeks of nivolumab. There was relapse after autologous stem cell transplantation in every patient, and there was variation in brentuximab vedotin exposure. The sample was peripheral blood mononuclear cells (PBMCs), taken before the fourth cycle of nivolumab. The origin of the receptors is a human donor with classical Hodgkin lymphoma.

This chain links TRBV29-1 with TRBJ1-2, with 12 bases aligning to TRBD1. V lost 5 bases, J lost 3 bases, and 7 bases stayed unmatched. This CDR3 contains 15 residues. CDR1 is SQVTM, CDR2 ANQGSEA, per germline. The CDR3 spells CSVKGQGALDYGYTF. The DNA for the CDR3 is TGCAGCGTTAAGGGACAGGGGGCGCTGGACTATGGCTACACCTTC.

In nucleotides, the CDR3 is TGTGCCAGCAGCCCTGGACAGGGAAGGACAGATACGCAGTATTTT. Protein: CASSPGQGRTDTQYF. The chain carries TRBV28 and TRBJ2-3, with 8 positions matching TRBD1. V was clipped by 6 bases and J by 3 bases; unmatched bases: 8. This CDR3 comprises 15 residues. CDR1 and CDR2 (germline): MDHEN, SYDVKM.

This rearrangement joins TRBV12-5 to TRBJ2-3, with D hard to call. Germline loops: CDR1 LGHNT, CDR2 FRNRAP. This CDR3 contains 12 residues. The ends were cut back, 5 bases at V and 7 bases at J, with 10 bases in the middle. Written as DNA, the CDR3 is TGTGCTAGTGGTCCGGTCCCCCATACGCAGTATTTT. Translated, it gives CASGPVPHTQYF.

The rearrangement uses TRBV10-3 and TRBJ2-7; D may match TRBD1 or TRBD2 (5 bases each). The CDR3 covers 12 residues. V was shortened by 8 bases and J by 4 bases, with 12 bases between the two germline ends. Germline V gene data show CDR1 as ENHRY and CDR2 as SYGVKD. Here the CDR3 reads CAIDSGGYEQYF. Written as DNA, the CDR3 is TGTGCCATCGATAGTGGGGGTTACGAGCAGTACTTC.

A remark on this clone: Other DNA sequences in the sample encode the same CDR3. The V call is TRBV27, the J call TRBJ2-1; the D is unclear. Trimming pared 2 bases from V and 0 bases from J, leaving 2 bases between. The CDR3 has 13 residues. Germline assignment: CDR1 MNHEY and CDR2 SMNVEV (reference sequence). The CDR3 here is CASSLSSYNEQFF. The CDR3 nucleotides are TGTGCCAGCAGTTTAAGCTCCTACAATGAGCAGTTCTTC.

J is TRBJ2-4 and V is TRBV5-6; D is undetermined. Trimming removed 1 base from V and 0 bases from J, with 5 bases in between. CDR1 is SGHDT and CDR2 is YYEEEE in the germline V gene. This CDR3 has 14 residues. CDR3 sequence (DNA): TGTGCCAGCAGCTTGTCAGTAGCCAAAAACATTCAGTACTTC. Amino acid sequence: CASSLSVAKNIQYF.

The rearrangement links TRBV7-9 to TRBJ1-6; D gene unclear. Trimming cost V 5 bases and J 8 bases, with 7 bases left between them. The CDR3 covers 12 residues. Germline values: CDR1 SEHNR, CDR2 FQNEAQ (reference sequence). CDR3 amino acids: CASSLEYSPLHF. The CDR3 nucleotides are TGTGCCAGCAGCCTAGAGTATTCACCCCTCCACTTT.

The CDR3 DNA sequence: TGCGCCAGCAGTTCGGACGCTCCTAGGGACCAGTACTTC. This translates into CASSSDAPRDQYF. The rearrangement joins TRBV5-1 to TRBJ2-5, with D uncertain. Germline loops: CDR1 SGHRS, CDR2 YFSETQ. V lost 5 bases and J lost 10, with 18 bases in between. This CDR3 is 13 amino acids long.

The chain links TRBV7-9 to TRBJ1-4; D is ambiguous. In germline, CDR1 is SEHNR, CDR2 FQNEAQ (reference sequence). The CDR3 consists of 12 residues. The V end was cut by 5 bases, the J end by 13 bases, with 14 bases between. The chain's CDR3 is CASSAPGLPLFF. CDR3 DNA sequence: TGTGCCAGCAGCGCCCCAGGCCTACCACTGTTTTTT.

The chain joins TRBV28 to TRBJ1-1; D ambiguous. The V gene lost 11 bases and the J gene lost 2 bases, with 12 bases spanning the gap. Germline V gene data show CDR1 as MDHEN and CDR2 as SYDVKM. This CDR3 has 12 residues. The CDR3 sequence: CAVRWGNTEAFF. In DNA, the CDR3 is TGTGCCGTCCGATGGGGTAACACTGAAGCTTTCTTT.

The chain combines TRBV27 with TRBJ2-7, with D perhaps given as TRBD1 or TRBD2 (5 bases each). The germline V and J ends were trimmed by 5 bases and 4 bases, with 21 bases remaining between them. CDR3 length equals 16 residues. Germline values: CDR1 MNHEY, CDR2 SMNVEV (reference sequence). The CDR3 here is CASSTRVPGPKYEQYF. The CDR3 coding sequence is TGTGCCAGCAGTACCAGAGTCCCGGGACCGAAATACGAGCAGTACTTC.